A single sample is the source of the 4 T cell receptor beta chains below, sequenced in a study of PD-1 blockade in classical Hodgkin lymphoma (dated by TCRdb to the early 2020s). Reading the label with the study, this specimen's time point is: cycle 2 day 1 (C2D1) of nivolumab. Relapse after autologous stem cell transplantation had occurred in all trial patients, and cohorts A, B and C were distinguished by prior brentuximab vedotin exposure. Library creation used the immunoSEQ multiplex PCR assay. TCRdb carries this immuneACCESS record with in-frame sequences only. Its versions omit some clonotypes, under half of them owing to an unresolved V gene in the studies checked, with the rest unexplained. This sample lists 42,000 or so clones; roughly nine tenths were detected once. Of the sample, 5.5% is held by the ten largest clones. The material was peripheral blood mononuclear cells (PBMCs), obtained before the second cycle of nivolumab. These receptors were obtained from a human donor with classical Hodgkin lymphoma.

This sequence joins TRBV19 and TRBJ2-7; D is ambiguous. In germline, CDR1 is LNHDA, CDR2 SQIVND (reference sequence). This CDR3 has 12 residues. Deletions cut 4 bases from V and 3 bases from J, with 7 bases between. The CDR3 DNA is TGTGCCAGTAGTACCTCGGGCTACGAGCAGTACTTC. It specifies CASSTSGYEQYF.

The V call is TRBV18, the J call TRBJ2-1; 7 nucleotides agree with TRBD2. Unmatched junction bases numbered 8, after V lost 6 bases and J lost 3 bases. The germline V gene encodes CDR1 KGHSH and CDR2 LQKENI. CDR3 length: 15 residues. The CDR3 bases are TGTGCCAGCTCGCCGGGACTAACAAGCTACAATGAGCAGTTCTTC. Its translation is CASSPGLTSYNEQFF.

This sequence joins TRBV19 and TRBJ1-2, with 9 positions matching TRBD1. CDR1 and CDR2 (germline): LNHDA, SQIVND (reference sequence). This CDR3 spans 15 amino acids. With 3 bases clipped from V and 1 base from J, the junction kept 3 bases outside the gene matches. The CDR3 spells CASSMADRGNYGYTF. DNA of the CDR3: TGTGCCAGTAGTATGGCGGACAGGGGTAACTATGGCTACACCTTC.

This rearrangement joins TRBV19 to TRBJ1-5, with D unresolved. The CDR3 sequence is 15 residues long. Germline V gives CDR1 LNHDA, CDR2 SQIVND (reference sequence). The ends were cut back, 5 bases at V and 1 base at J, with 12 bases in the middle. The CDR3 DNA reads as TGTGCCAGTAGTGCCGGGAGGCTGAGCAATCAGCCCCAGCATTTT. It encodes CASSAGRLSNQPQHF.